This T cell receptor beta chain was sequenced in a study of somatic mutations in cytotoxic T cells in rheumatoid arthritis. As for the study in general: Blood (about 31 ml EDTA) from each patient was taken right after diagnosis, before any treatment.

TCRdb keeps only in-frame clones here, not all; method: immunoSEQ multiplex PCR. The table records 20,000 to 25,000 clones, approximately 84% of them present only once. The germline V gene encodes CDR1 SGHNT and CDR2 YYREEE (reference sequence). This CDR3 is 14 amino acids long. V dropped 2 bases and J dropped 6; count of bases not matched to a gene: 6. After CD4+ and CD8+ cells were isolated by positive magnetic bead selection, their purity was checked by flow cytometry. The chain is built from TRBV5-4 and TRBJ1-1, with 8 positions matching TRBD1. This clonotype was sampled from an adult with rheumatoid arthritis. The sequenced material came from CD8+ T cells sorted from blood. CDR3 nucleotides: TGTGCCAGCAGCTTCAGGGGGCTGGAGGCTGAAGCTTTCTTT. This encodes CASSFRGLEAEAFF.